What follows is one T cell receptor beta chain and its context. The antigen is not known. The data derive from a study of T-cell reconstitution after alpha-beta-depleted transplantation in children. Study-wide results and limits: Most T-cell counts and diversity one year after the transplant came from T cells that were newly produced. Approximately two months post-transplant, alpha-beta T cells reportedly originated from several hundred expanded graft clones.

Construction of the TCRbeta library involved unique molecular identifiers. TCRdb called the PCR reads again in MiXCR, with one record for every CDR3 protein. The table has fewer than 550,000 distinct CDR3 sequences, more than 9.5% seen once. The CDR3 length is 16 residues. J lost 0 bases, V lost 1 base, and 2 bases had no gene match. Germline-derived CDR1 and CDR2 are MDHEN and SYDVKM. Specimen: PBMCs, mostly from graft donor cells, collected 180 days after TCRalphabeta/CD19-depleted stem cell transplant. The genes are TRBV28 and TRBJ2-2; 7 bases are a match to TRBD2. The sequence came from a female patient between 2 and 15 years old who had a stem cell transplant for aplastic anemia, so the T cells may come from the graft donor. CDR3 coding DNA: TGTGCCAGCAGTTTATCCGGGACTACGAACACCGGGGAGCTGTTTTTT. This sequence encodes CASSLSGTTNTGELFF.